Following are 9 T cell receptor delta chains from one sample sequenced in a study of gammadelta T cells in human blood. TCRdb applied CATT to the RT-PCR reads for clone calling. The table has approximately 1,200 delta-chain clones, around 8.8% seen once. The sequencing input was non-Vgamma9Vdelta2 gamma-delta T cells from infant blood. These receptors all stem from a human donor.

Of note for this clone: A read error is possible here, since a much larger clone lies one base away. This sample also contains other DNA sequences that code for the same CDR3. The V gene is TRDV1, the J gene TRDJ1; 13 positions match TRDD3. Germline assignment: CDR1 TSWWSYY and CDR2 QGS. After removal of 0 bases from V and 9 bases from J, the junction contained 31 bases not matched to a gene. This CDR3 has 24 residues. CDR3 bases: TGTGCTCTTGGGGAACTAAACCCCCGGCCCCGAAAACGCCCAGTACTGGGGGATACGGTGGAACTCATCTTT. Translating it yields CALGELNPRPRKRPVLGDTVELIF.

Judged by abundance, this clone is large (0.1 to 1%). The chain joins TRDV3 to TRDJ1; 10 nucleotides match TRDD3. Germline V gene data show CDR1 as TVYSNPD and CDR2 as GDNSRS (reference sequence). Trimming cost V 3 bases and J 3 bases; bases outside gene matches: 16. The CDR3 is 17 amino acids. The CDR3 DNA sequence: TGTGCCTTCGTTACGGTACTGGGGGATCACCCTTCCGATAAACTCATCTTT. The encoded protein is CAFVTVLGDHPSDKLIF.

Points on this clone: This could be a read error, since a much larger clone is one nucleotide away. The V call is TRDV1, the J call TRDJ1; D ambiguous. Trimming stripped 3 bases from V and 5 bases from J, with 4 bases between. This CDR3 has 11 amino acids. From germline, CDR1 is TSWWSYY and CDR2 QGS. The CDR3 loop is CALGDIDKLIF. DNA for the CDR3: TGTGCTCTTGGGGACATTGATAAACTCATCTTT.

This clone was seen a handful of times. This sequence is one base from a far larger clone and is likely a read error. The V call is TRDV2, the J call TRDJ1; 13 positions match TRDD3. The J segment lost 0 bases and the V segment lost 0 bases, leaving 24 bases of the junction unmatched. The CDR3 sequence is 24 residues long. CDR1 is GEAIGNYY, CDR2 EKD, per germline. The CDR3 here is CACDTIPTRLLGDTRARYTDKLIF. In DNA form, the CDR3 reads TGTGCCTGTGACACCATTCCTACTCGCTTACTGGGGGATACGCGAGCCAGGTACACCGATAAACTCATCTTT.

This clone is judged medium-sized (0.01 to 0.1%). The chain uses TRDV1 and TRDJ1; 8 bases match TRDD3. Per the germline V gene, CDR1 is TSWWSYY and CDR2 is QGS. The CDR3 consists of 19 residues. V trimming: 0 bases; J trimming: 6 bases; junction bases outside the gene matches: 18. The CDR3 sequence is CALGELLLLGAPPAHKLIF. The CDR3 DNA sequence: TGTGCTCTTGGGGAACTGCTTTTACTGGGGGCCCCGCCGGCCCATAAACTCATCTTT.

This clone turned up a few times. This sequence may be a read error, since a much larger clone differs from it by one base. The chain combines TRDV1 with TRDJ1; 7 bases are a match to TRDD3. The V segment lost 2 bases and the J segment 0 bases; nucleotides outside the gene matches: 12. The CDR3 totals 18 residues. Germline V gene lookup returns CDR1 TSWWSYY and CDR2 QGS. The CDR3 loop is CALGEMGEGAKNTDKLIF. CDR3 DNA sequence: TGTGCTCTTGGGGAAATGGGGGAAGGAGCAAAGAACACCGATAAACTCATCTTT.

Details on this clone: One base separates it from a far larger clone, so it is likely a read error. The chain is built from TRDV1 and TRDJ1; 10 bases are shared with TRDD3. V lost 9 bases to trimming and J lost 0 bases; unmatched junction nucleotides: 16. The CDR3 sequence is 18 residues long. CDR1 and CDR2 (germline): TSWWSYY, QGS. The CDR3 region is CALKFPGDTQRYTDKLIF. CDR3 DNA: TGTGCTCTCAAATTCCCGGGGGATACGCAAAGGTACACCGATAAACTCATCTTT.

A note on this clone: This may stem from a read error, because a much larger clone lies one nucleotide away. The sample carries other DNA sequences with the same CDR3. This chain links TRDV1 with TRDJ1; D is uncertain. In germline, CDR1 is TSWWSYY, CDR2 QGS. Deletions cut 5 bases from V and 0 bases from J, with 13 bases between. The CDR3 length is 15 residues. The CDR3 nucleotides are TGTGCTCTTGGGAACCCACCACGGGACACCGATAAACTCATCTTT. Protein product: CALGNPPRDTDKLIF.

Remarks on this clone: A much more abundant neighbour one base away suggests this may be a read error. Other nucleotide sequences in the sample specify the same CDR3. The rearrangement joins TRDV1 to TRDJ4; 7 positions match TRDD3. Germline loops: CDR1 TSWWSYY, CDR2 QGS. There are 16 residues in the CDR3. In nucleotides, the CDR3 is TGTGCTCTTGGGGAACTAGAGGGGATAACCTCCAGACCACTGATCTTT. The encoded protein is CALGELEGITSRPLIF.